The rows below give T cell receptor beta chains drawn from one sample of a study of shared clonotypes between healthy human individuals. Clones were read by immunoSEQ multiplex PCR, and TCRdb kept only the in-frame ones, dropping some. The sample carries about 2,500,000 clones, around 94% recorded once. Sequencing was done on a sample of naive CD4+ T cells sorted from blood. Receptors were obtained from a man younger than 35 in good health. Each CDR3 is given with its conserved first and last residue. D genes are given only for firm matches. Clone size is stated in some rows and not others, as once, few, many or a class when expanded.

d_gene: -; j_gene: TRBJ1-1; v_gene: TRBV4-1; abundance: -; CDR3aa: CASSQVRGGDMNTEAFF; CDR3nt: TGCGCCAGCAGCCAAGTGCGAGGGGGAGACATGAACACTGAAGCTTTCTTT
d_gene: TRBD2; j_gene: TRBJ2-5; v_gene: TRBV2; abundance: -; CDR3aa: CASRASGAAQETQYF; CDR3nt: TGTGCCAGCAGAGCTAGCGGGGCGGCGCAAGAGACCCAGTACTTC
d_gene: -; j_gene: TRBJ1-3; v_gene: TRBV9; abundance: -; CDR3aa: CASSVGTAGNTIYF; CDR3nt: TGTGCCAGCAGCGTAGGTACGGCTGGAAACACCATATATTTT
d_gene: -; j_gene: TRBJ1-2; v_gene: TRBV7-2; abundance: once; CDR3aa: CASSPQPGTYGYTF; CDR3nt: TGTGCCAGCAGCCCCCAACCGGGGACCTATGGCTACACCTTC
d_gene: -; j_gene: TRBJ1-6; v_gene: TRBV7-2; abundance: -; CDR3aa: CASRGMVGTQNSPLHF; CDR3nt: TGTGCCAGCAGGGGTATGGTCGGGACTCAGAATTCACCCCTCCACTTT
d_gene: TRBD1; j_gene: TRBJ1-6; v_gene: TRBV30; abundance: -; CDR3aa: CAGGTVNSPLHF; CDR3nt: TGTGCCGGTGGGACAGTAAATTCACCCCTCCACTTT
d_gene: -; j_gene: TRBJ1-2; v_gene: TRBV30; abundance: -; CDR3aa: CAWTQVNYGYTF; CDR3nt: TGTGCCTGGACGCAGGTCAACTATGGCTACACCTTC
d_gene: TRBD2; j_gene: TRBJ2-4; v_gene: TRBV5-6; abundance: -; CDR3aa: CASSPRTSVVAKNIQYF; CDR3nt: TGTGCCAGCAGCCCCCGGACTAGCGTCGTAGCCAAAAACATTCAGTACTTC
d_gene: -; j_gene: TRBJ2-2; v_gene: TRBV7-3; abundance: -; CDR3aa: CASSLDGTGELFF; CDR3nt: TGTGCCAGCAGCTTAGACGGGACCGGGGAGCTGTTTTTT
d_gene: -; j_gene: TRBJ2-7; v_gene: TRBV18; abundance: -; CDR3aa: CASSLPGRTYEQYF; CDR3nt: TGTGCCAGCTCACTTCCCGGGCGTACCTACGAGCAGTACTTC
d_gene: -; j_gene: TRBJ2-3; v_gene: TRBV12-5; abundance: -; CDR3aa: CASGSPGPSTDTQYF; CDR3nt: TGTGCTAGTGGTTCCCCAGGGCCGAGCACAGATACGCAGTATTTT
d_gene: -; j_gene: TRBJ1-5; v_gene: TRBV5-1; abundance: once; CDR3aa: CASSPASGPNQPQHF; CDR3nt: TGCGCCAGCAGCCCCGCGAGTGGGCCCAATCAGCCCCAGCATTTT
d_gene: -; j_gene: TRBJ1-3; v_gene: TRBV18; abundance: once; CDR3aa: CASSPKGSGNTIYF; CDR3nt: TGTGCCAGCTCACCAAAGGGTTCCGGAAACACCATATATTTT
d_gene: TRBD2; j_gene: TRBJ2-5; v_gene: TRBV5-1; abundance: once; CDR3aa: CASSLGRTSGEIQETQYF; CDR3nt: TGCGCCAGCAGCTTAGGTAGGACTAGCGGGGAGATACAAGAGACCCAGTACTTC
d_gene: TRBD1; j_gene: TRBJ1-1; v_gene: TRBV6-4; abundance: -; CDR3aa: CASSQTGETEAFF; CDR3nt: TGTGCCAGCAGCCAAACAGGGGAAACTGAAGCTTTCTTT
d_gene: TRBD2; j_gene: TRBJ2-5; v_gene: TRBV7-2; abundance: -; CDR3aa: CASSFGLTSGSQETQYF; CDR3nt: TGTGCCAGCAGCTTTGGCCTCACTAGCGGGAGTCAAGAGACCCAGTACTTC
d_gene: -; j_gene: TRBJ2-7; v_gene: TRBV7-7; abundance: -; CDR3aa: CASSPSPGSYEQYF; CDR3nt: TGTGCTAGCAGCCCCAGCCCTGGGTCCTACGAGCAGTACTTC
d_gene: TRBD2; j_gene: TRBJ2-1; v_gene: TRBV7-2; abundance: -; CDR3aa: CASSLTASGHSYNEQFF; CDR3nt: TGTGCCAGCAGCTTAACCGCTAGCGGGCACTCCTACAATGAGCAGTTCTTC
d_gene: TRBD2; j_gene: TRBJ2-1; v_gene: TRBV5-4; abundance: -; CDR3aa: CASSLPTSGLYNEQFF; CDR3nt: TGTGCCAGCAGCTTACCTACTAGCGGATTATACAATGAGCAGTTCTTC
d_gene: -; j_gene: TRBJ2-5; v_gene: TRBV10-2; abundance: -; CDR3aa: CASSEGPGRLQETQYF; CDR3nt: TGCGCCAGCAGTGAGGGGCCGGGACGGCTCCAAGAGACCCAGTACTTC
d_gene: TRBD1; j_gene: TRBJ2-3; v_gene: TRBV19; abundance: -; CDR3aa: CASRRGQGLVSTDTQYF; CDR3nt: TGTGCCAGTCGCCGGGGACAGGGTTTGGTGAGCACAGATACGCAGTATTTT
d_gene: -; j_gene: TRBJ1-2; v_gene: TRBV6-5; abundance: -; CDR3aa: CASGAASWDYGYTF; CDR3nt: TGTGCCTCCGGGGCAGCCTCGTGGGACTATGGCTACACCTTC
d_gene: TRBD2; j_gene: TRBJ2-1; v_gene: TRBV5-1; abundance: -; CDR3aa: CASSFIAGSYNEQFF; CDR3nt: TGCGCCAGCAGCTTCATAGCGGGGTCCTACAATGAGCAGTTCTTC
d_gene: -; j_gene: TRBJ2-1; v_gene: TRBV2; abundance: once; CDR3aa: CASIGMSSYNEQFF; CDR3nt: TGTGCCAGCATCGGGATGAGCTCCTACAATGAGCAGTTCTTC
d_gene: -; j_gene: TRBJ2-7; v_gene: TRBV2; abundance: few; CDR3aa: CASRIRTYEQYF; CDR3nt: TGTGCCAGCAGAATACGCACCTACGAGCAGTACTTC
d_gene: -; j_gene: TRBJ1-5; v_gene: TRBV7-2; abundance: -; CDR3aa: CASSPQWGYEPQHF; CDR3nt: TGTGCCAGCAGCCCCCAATGGGGCTATGAGCCCCAGCATTTT